Listed below are T cell receptor beta chains from one sample, sequenced in a study of a mutant IDH1 vaccine in newly diagnosed glioma. Some clones are missing from TCRdb's copy, which holds only in-frame ones; the method was immunoSEQ multiplex PCR. Among tens of thousands of clones listed, 86% were seen once. This specimen consisted of PBMCs, obtained from a glioma patient treated with radiotherapy, temozolomide or both. These receptors all come from a man aged 35 to 55 with glioma. Each CDR3 is given with its conserved first and last residue. The D gene is left open where the match is weak. Rows may omit the clone size; those that give it use once, few, many or a size class.

clone_size: NA
j_call: TRBJ1-1
v_call: TRBV9
d_call: NA
cdr3_nt: TGTGCCAGCAGCCAACATGTGAACACTGAAGCTTTCTTT
cdr3_aa: CASSQHVNTEAFF

clone_size: few
j_call: TRBJ2-7
v_call: TRBV28
d_call: NA
cdr3_nt: TGTGCCAGCAGAGATTTTCCCGCGCAGGGAGGCAGGTACGAGCAGTACTTC
cdr3_aa: CASRDFPAQGGRYEQYF

clone_size: NA
j_call: TRBJ2-1
v_call: TRBV6-5
d_call: TRBD2
cdr3_nt: TGTGCCAGCAGAGTTACATCCAAGGGAGGGGTGCAGTTCTTC
cdr3_aa: CASRVTSKGGVQFF

clone_size: NA
j_call: TRBJ1-2
v_call: TRBV2
d_call: TRBD1
cdr3_nt: TGTGCCAGCAACCTTCGACAGGGAAGCAACTATGGCTACACCTTC
cdr3_aa: CASNLRQGSNYGYTF

clone_size: once
j_call: TRBJ1-3
v_call: TRBV7-8
d_call: TRBD1
cdr3_nt: TGTGCCAGCAGCCCCCAGGGGGGGGCCTCTGGAAACACCATATATTTT
cdr3_aa: CASSPQGGASGNTIYF

clone_size: NA
j_call: TRBJ1-4
v_call: TRBV9
d_call: NA
cdr3_nt: TGTGCCAGCAGCCCATGGACGGGCGGCGGTGAAAAACTGTTTTTT
cdr3_aa: CASSPWTGGGEKLFF

clone_size: NA
j_call: TRBJ2-5
v_call: TRBV5-8
d_call: NA
cdr3_nt: TGTGCCAGCAGCTTTGAGTCCTCTAAAAAGACCCAGTACTTC
cdr3_aa: CASSFESSKKTQYF

clone_size: NA
j_call: TRBJ2-7
v_call: TRBV19
d_call: TRBD2
cdr3_nt: TGTGCCAGTAGTATAGCGGGAGGGCCCTACGAGCAGTACTTC
cdr3_aa: CASSIAGGPYEQYF

clone_size: NA
j_call: TRBJ1-2
v_call: TRBV5-6
d_call: NA
cdr3_nt: TGTGCCAGCAGCGAAGGACCTAATGGGTATGGCTACACCTTC
cdr3_aa: CASSEGPNGYGYTF

clone_size: NA
j_call: TRBJ2-3
v_call: TRBV27
d_call: NA
cdr3_nt: TGTGCCAGCAGTTTATCCCGGGGGGCGCTGGATACGCAGTATTTT
cdr3_aa: CASSLSRGALDTQYF

clone_size: NA
j_call: TRBJ2-1
v_call: TRBV9
d_call: NA
cdr3_nt: TGTGCCAGCAGCGTAGAACAGGGCTCCTACAATGAGCAGTTCTTC
cdr3_aa: CASSVEQGSYNEQFF